This TCR beta chain appears in the sequencing data of a study of cytomegalovirus exposure and HLA in healthy donors. At the level of the study: From donors who were HLA-typed, an early data release held 80 million to 85 million unique TCRs.

PCR primers comprised 60 Vbeta and 13 Jbeta primers. Profiling relied on immunoSEQ multiplex PCR, and the TCRdb table lists in-frame clones only, not all of them. The table records around 200,000 clones, roughly 89% of them present only once. The TCR originated in a woman aged 18-30 years in good health and CMV-seronegative. Sequencing was carried out using PBMCs.

CDR3 DNA: TGTGCCAGCAGCCGTCGAGGGGGTGAAAAACTGTTTTTT. It translates to CASSRRGGEKLFF. V and J are TRBV28 and TRBJ1-4; the D gene is possibly TRBD1 (6 bases). Germline-derived CDR1 and CDR2 are MDHEN and SYDVKM. This CDR3 has 13 residues. Trimming pared 6 bases from V and 7 bases from J, leaving 12 bases between.